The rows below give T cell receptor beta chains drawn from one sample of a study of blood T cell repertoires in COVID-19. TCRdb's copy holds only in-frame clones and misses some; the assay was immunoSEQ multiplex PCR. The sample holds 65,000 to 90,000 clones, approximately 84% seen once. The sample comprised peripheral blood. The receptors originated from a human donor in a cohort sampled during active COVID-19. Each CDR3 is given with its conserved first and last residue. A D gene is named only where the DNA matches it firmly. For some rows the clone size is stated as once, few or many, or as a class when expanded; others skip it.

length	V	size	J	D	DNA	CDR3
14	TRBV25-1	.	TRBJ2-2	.	TGTGCCAGCAGTGTCGGACAGTACACCGGGGAGCTGTTTTTT	CASSVGQYTGELFF
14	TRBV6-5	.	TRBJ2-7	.	TGTGCCAGCAGTTACTCGGTCAGTACCTACGAGCAGTACTTC	CASSYSVSTYEQYF
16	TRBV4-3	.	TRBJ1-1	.	TGCGCCAGCAGCCAAGTTGGGGGCAGGTGGAACACTGAAGCTTTCTTT	CASSQVGGRWNTEAFF
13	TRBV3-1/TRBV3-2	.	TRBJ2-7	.	TGTGCCAGCAGCCCAGGGGGGCCTTACGAGCAGTACTTC	CASSPGGPYEQYF
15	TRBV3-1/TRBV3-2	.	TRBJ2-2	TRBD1	TGTGCCAGCAGCCAAGGGACAGGGGTGGCCGGGGAGCTGTTTTTT	CASSQGTGVAGELFF
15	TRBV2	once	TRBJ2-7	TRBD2	TGTGCCAGCAGTGCTGCACTAGCGGGTTCCTACGAGCAGTACTTC	CASSAALAGSYEQYF
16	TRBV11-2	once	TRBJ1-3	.	TGTGCCAGCAGCTTAGATCCCCAAAACTCTGGAAACACCATATATTTT	CASSLDPQNSGNTIYF
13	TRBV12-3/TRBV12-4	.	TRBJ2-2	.	TGTGCCAGCACTAGAGGGAACACCGGGGAGCTGTTTTTT	CASTRGNTGELFF
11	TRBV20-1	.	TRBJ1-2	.	TGCAGTGCCCCGGTCGGGGGAGGCTACACCTTC	CSAPVGGGYTF
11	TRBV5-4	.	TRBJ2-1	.	TGTGCCAGCAGCTTGTTAAATGAGCAGTTCTTC	CASSLLNEQFF
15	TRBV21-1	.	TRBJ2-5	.	TGTGCCAGCAGCTCCGGGATGTACGAGACGGAGACCCAGTACTTC	CASSSGMYETETQYF
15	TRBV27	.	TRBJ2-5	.	TGTGCCAGCAGTTCTAGAGGGTTACAGAAAGAGACCCAGTACTTC	CASSSRGLQKETQYF
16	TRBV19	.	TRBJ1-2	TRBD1	TGTGCCAGTAGTACACCCACCGGGACAGGTGTCTATGGCTACACCTTC	CASSTPTGTGVYGYTF
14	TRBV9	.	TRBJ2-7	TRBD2	TGTGCCAGCAGCCCCAGGGAGGGCGGCTACGAGCAGTACTTC	CASSPREGGYEQYF
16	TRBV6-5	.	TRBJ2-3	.	TGTGCCAGCAGTTACTCCCCCCGGGGGGCGATAGATACGCAGTATTTT	CASSYSPRGAIDTQYF
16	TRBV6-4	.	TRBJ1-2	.	TGTGCCAGTATAACAGGGCCCCATTTAGCTAACTATGGCTACACCTTC	CASITGPHLANYGYTF
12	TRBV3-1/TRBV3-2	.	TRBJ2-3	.	TGTGCCAGCAGCCCGGGAACGGATACGCAGTATTTT	CASSPGTDTQYF
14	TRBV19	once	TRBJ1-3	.	TGTGCCAGTCAGGCGCCGAGACGAGGGAACACCATATATTTT	CASQAPRRGNTIYF
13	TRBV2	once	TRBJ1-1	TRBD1	TGTGCCAGCAGGAAACAGGGGATGGCTGAAGCTTTCTTT	CASRKQGMAEAFF
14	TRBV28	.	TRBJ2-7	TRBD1	TGTGCCAGCAGGACAGGGGTGACAGTCTACGAGCAGTACTTC	CASRTGVTVYEQYF
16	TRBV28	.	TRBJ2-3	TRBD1	TGTGCCAGCAGCCTTCGACAGGGCAGAGTCACAGATACGCAGTATTTT	CASSLRQGRVTDTQYF
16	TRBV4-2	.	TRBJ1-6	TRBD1	TGTGCCAGCAGCCAAGAGGACGGACAGGGGATTTCACCCCTCCACTTT	CASSQEDGQGISPLHF
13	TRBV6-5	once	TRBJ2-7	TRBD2	TGTGCCAGCGGACTAGCGGGGTTTTACGAGCAGTACTTC	CASGLAGFYEQYF
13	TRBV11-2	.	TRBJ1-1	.	TGTGCCAGCAGCTTAGGCCAGGGCACTGAAGCTTTCTTT	CASSLGQGTEAFF
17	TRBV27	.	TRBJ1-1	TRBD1	TGTGCCAGCAGTTTCCGTAGGGACAGGGGCCGGGCCACTGAAGCTTTCTTT	CASSFRRDRGRATEAFF
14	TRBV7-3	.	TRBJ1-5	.	TGTGCCAGCAGCTCCCGGCAGGGGACCCAGCCCCAGCATTTT	CASSSRQGTQPQHF
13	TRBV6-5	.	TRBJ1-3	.	TGTGCCAGCAGAGAGACTTCTGGAAACACCATATATTTT	CASRETSGNTIYF
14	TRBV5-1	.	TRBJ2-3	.	TGCGCCAGCAGATTGGGTACGGGCACAGATACGCAGTATTTT	CASRLGTGTDTQYF
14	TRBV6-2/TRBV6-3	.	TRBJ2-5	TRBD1	TGTGCCAGCAGTTACTCGCACAGGGGTGAGATCCAGTACTTC	CASSYSHRGEIQYF
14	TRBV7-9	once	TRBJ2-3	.	TGTGCCAGCAGCCTACGACAGGGAGGAGATACGCAGTATTTT	CASSLRQGGDTQYF
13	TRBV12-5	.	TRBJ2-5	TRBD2	TGTGCTAGTGGTCCTGCGGGGGGGGAGACCCAGTACTTC	CASGPAGGETQYF
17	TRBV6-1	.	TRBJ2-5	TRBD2	TGTGCCAGCAGTGAAGATGGACTAGCGGGGGGGCAAGAGACCCAGTACTTC	CASSEDGLAGGQETQYF
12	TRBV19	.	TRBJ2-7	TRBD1	TGTGCCACCTCGGGACAGTCCTACGAGCAGTACTTC	CATSGQSYEQYF
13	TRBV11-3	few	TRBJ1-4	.	TGTGCCAGCAGCTTAGAGAGCGGCCGTGGACTGTTTTTT	CASSLESGRGLFF
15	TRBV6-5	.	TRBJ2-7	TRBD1	TGTGCCAGCAGGAGACAGGGGCAGGCAGCCTACGAGCAGTACTTC	CASRRQGQAAYEQYF
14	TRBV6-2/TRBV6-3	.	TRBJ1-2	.	TGTGCCAGCAGTTACTCCGCCGTGAGGGCCAGCTACACCTTC	CASSYSAVRASYTF